This T cell receptor (beta chain) emerged from a study of shared clonotypes between healthy human individuals (TCRdb year 2020). With regard to the full study: The cohort included three men and a couple of women between 18 and 49 years of age. Blood TCR repertoires of roughly five healthy adults were deeply sequenced to estimate repertoire size and the extent of clonotype sharing between individuals. Per donor, leukapheresis produced somewhere between about 0.94 and 9.5 billion PBMCs. For each donor, three plates each were used for CD4 naive and CD4 memory, two plates were used for CD8 naive, and one plate was used for CD8 memory. Different laboratories and diverse techniques were used to prepare libraries and sequence TCR repertoires, to increase sequencing depth and limit assay-specific biases.

As concerns this clone: It lacks a known antigen. No quality values exist for individual bases; no much larger clone is one base distant.

Trimming at the junction amounts to 6 bases on V and 4 bases on J, and the germline ends lie 16 bases apart. CDR1 and CDR2, per the germline V gene, are MNHEY and SVGAGI. The CDR3 contains 15 residues, cysteine and phenylalanine counted. Only the CDR3 portion is preserved as DNA: 45 bases, with reading frame beginning at the first base. For the CD8 naive samples, CD45RO-negative cells were positively selected for CCR7, yielding a CD45RA+CCR7+ population from which TemRA cells were excluded. The donors were healthy, HIV-negative adults who had no recently reported acute infections or vaccinations. All donors were Caucasian adults living in Nashville, Tennessee, USA. Blood was obtained by leukapheresis, after which PBMCs were separated by Ficoll-Histopaque density gradient centrifugation and cryopreserved in liquid nitrogen vapor phase. Analytical flow cytometry was used to check the purity and quantity of each magnetically sorted T cell population. Genomic DNA was isolated from every sorted fraction and measured by UV absorbance on a Nanodrop 2000c.

Summary of the overall study and its limitations: Sampling was restricted to blood, and TCR repertoires in tissue are likely to differ from TCR repertoires in blood. Because the study included only a small number of donors, the genetic and exposure-history diversity represented was limited. Clonotypes shared by all four sorted-subset donors showed higher generation probabilities than non-shared clonotypes. Based on pairwise subsampling, the degree of clonotype sharing among donors was expected to be affected by sequencing depth. Larger estimated clonotype richness was generally found for naive subsets than for memory subsets. Even with the large sequencing depth, rarefaction of the sorted-subset datasets indicated that sequencing was incomplete. About 5% of naive CD4, 3% to 3.5% of naive CD8, about 2.4% of memory CD4, and around 0.42% of memory CD8 clonotypes were shared across a few donors.

TCR CDR3 regions were amplified from genomic DNA by multiplex PCR using the deep immunoSEQ assay. For each cell subset, the extracted genomic DNA was distributed evenly across all wells of several immunoSEQ 96-well plates, and each plate served as one replicate. For sorted subsets, each replicate PCR was loaded with 200 to 250 ng genomic DNA, equivalent to 25,000 to 35,000 T cell genomes. Purified libraries were quantified with a Qubit 3.0 fluorometer, sized on a Bioanalyzer 2100, and re-quantified with the KAPA Library Quantification kit. Every immunoSEQ 96-well plate was sequenced on a dedicated single-read 150-cycle Illumina NextSeq 550 flow cell. The original methods were these. Because the immunoSEQ output included only junctional sequences and no quality scores, the filtering could not be the same as the filtering used for full-length reads. Sequences were annotated with PyIR, a Python wrapper for IgBLAST v1.9, and V/J genes and CDR3 were assigned using IMGT germline references. Any read was removed if the V/J assignment was weak (E-value above 1e-6), the CDR3 was missing, or the read contained stop codons, out-of-frame junctions, or ambiguous translated residues. V3J clonotypes were defined by identical inferred V gene, J gene, and CDR3 amino acid sequence. The percentage overlap between two repertoires was calculated by dividing the number of shared unique clonotypes by the size of the smaller repertoire. Richness of each repertoire was evaluated using RTK rarefaction, the Chao1 estimator, and Recon v2.1 estimates of unobserved clonotypes. OLGA was used to compute generation probabilities for all TCRbeta clonotypes that the gDNA method yielded from a few donors. TCRdb limited this immuneACCESS table to in-frame rearrangements with V and J called. A share of clones is missing; checked studies link under half to unresolved V genes, and the rest is unexplained. Clone size and V and J calls were adopted from that table, with D and trimming inferred from the DNA. The sample includes about 2.1 million clones, with over 85% observed a single time. The ten most abundant clones make up about 1.7% of the sample.

This TCR derives from a man younger than 30 in good health. Some clones in this sample may be carry-over from other donors' samples. The chain was built from TRBV6-5 and TRBJ1-3, with a tentative D gene TRBD1 over 6 matching bases. The sequenced sample consisted of naive CD8+ T cells from PBMCs. This specimen's cell subset or site label, per the study, means: CD45RA+CCR7+. The CDR3 is CASRKGGDLGNTIYF. The DNA sequence follows: TGTGCCAGCAGGAAAGGGGGGGATTTAGGAAACACCATATATTTT.